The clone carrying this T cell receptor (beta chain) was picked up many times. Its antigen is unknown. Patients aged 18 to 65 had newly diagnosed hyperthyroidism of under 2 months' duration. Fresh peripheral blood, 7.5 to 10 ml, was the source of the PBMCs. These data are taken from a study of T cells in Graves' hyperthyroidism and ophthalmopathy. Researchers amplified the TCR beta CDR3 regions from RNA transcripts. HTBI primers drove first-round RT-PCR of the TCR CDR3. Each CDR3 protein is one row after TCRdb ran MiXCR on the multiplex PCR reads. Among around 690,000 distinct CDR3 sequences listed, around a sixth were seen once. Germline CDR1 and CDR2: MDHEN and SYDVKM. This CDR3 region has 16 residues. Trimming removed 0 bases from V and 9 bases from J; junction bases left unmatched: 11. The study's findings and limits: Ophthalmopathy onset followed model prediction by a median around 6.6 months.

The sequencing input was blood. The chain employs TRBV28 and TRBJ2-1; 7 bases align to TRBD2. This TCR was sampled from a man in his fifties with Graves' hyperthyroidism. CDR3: CASSLWVGGTLPEQFF. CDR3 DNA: TGTGCCAGCAGTTTATGGGTCGGGGGGACTTTGCCTGAGCAGTTCTTC.